This is a list of T cell receptor beta chains from one sample in a study of T cells in Graves' hyperthyroidism and ophthalmopathy. TCRdb called the multiplex PCR reads again in MiXCR, with one record for every CDR3 protein. The sample contains more than 500,000 distinct CDR3 sequences, around 15% of which appear only once. The sample consisted of blood. These receptors came from a woman aged 40-49 years with Graves' hyperthyroidism. CDR3s include the opening cysteine and the closing phenylalanine or tryptophan. D genes are given only for firm matches. The size entry is marked missing in some rows and otherwise reads once, few, many or a size class.

v_call	j_call	clone_size	d_call	cdr3_aa	cdr3_nt
TRBV27	TRBJ2-4	few	NA	CASSPPTTRAKNIQYF	TGTGCCAGCAGTCCCCCGACAACTAGGGCCAAAAACATTCAGTACTTC
TRBV7-9	TRBJ2-7	NA	TRBD1	CASSPAGTGYYEQYF	TGTGCCAGCAGCCCTGCCGGGACAGGATACTACGAGCAGTACTTC
TRBV7-2	TRBJ1-2	few	NA	CASSPHLAAGGYTF	TGTGCCAGCAGCCCCCACCTGGCGGCCGGCGGCTACACCTTC
TRBV24-1	TRBJ2-5	many	NA	CATSAKTGRETQYF	TGTGCCACCAGTGCTAAGACGGGTAGGGAGACCCAGTACTTC
TRBV10-2	TRBJ1-2	few	NA	CAISDDGGDAGYGYTF	TGCGCCATCAGTGATGATGGAGGGGACGCTGGCTATGGCTACACCTTC
TRBV28	TRBJ1-2	many	NA	CASSLVQGGNYGYTF	TGTGCCAGCAGTTTAGTACAGGGTGGTAACTATGGCTACACCTTC
TRBV11-2	TRBJ1-6	few	NA	CASSPAGNSPLHF	TGTGCCAGCAGCCCCGCGGGGAATTCACCCCTCCACTTT
TRBV7-3	TRBJ1-1	many	NA	CASSTRDAGDTEAFF	TGTGCCAGCAGCACTCGGGACGCGGGGGACACTGAAGCTTTCTTT
TRBV4-2	TRBJ2-7	few	NA	CASSQVPGQTVEQYF	TGTGCCAGCAGCCAAGTCCCGGGCCAAACTGTCGAGCAGTACTTC
TRBV12-3/TRBV12-4	TRBJ2-7	NA	TRBD2	CASGQGARIRTSGRFGSYEQYF	TGTGCCAGCGGACAGGGGGCGCGGATTCGGACTAGCGGGAGATTCGGTTCGTACGAGCAGTACTTC
TRBV12-3/TRBV12-4	TRBJ1-1	NA	TRBD1	CASSSRTGGSAEAFF	TGTGCCAGCAGCTCAAGGACAGGGGGTAGCGCTGAAGCTTTCTTT
TRBV5-1	TRBJ2-1	NA	NA	CASSIGGTLVNEQFF	TGCGCCAGCAGCATTGGTGGGACCTTAGTTAATGAGCAGTTCTTC
TRBV28	TRBJ1-4	few	NA	CASSDDTEKLFF	TGTGCCAGCAGTGACGACACTGAAAAACTGTTTTTT
TRBV5-1	TRBJ1-1	few	TRBD1	CASSLGTGGTTEAFF	TGCGCCAGCAGCTTGGGGACAGGGGGGACCACTGAAGCTTTCTTT
TRBV3-1	TRBJ2-4	many	TRBD2	CASSQGAGVGKNIQYF	TGTGCCAGCAGCCAAGGAGCGGGAGTAGGCAAAAACATTCAGTACTTC
TRBV28	TRBJ2-1	many	NA	CASGTTNYNEQFF	TGTGCCAGCGGTACTACGAACTACAATGAGCAGTTCTTC
TRBV18	TRBJ2-3	many	NA	CASSRTGQSTDTQYF	TGTGCCAGCTCACGAACGGGACAAAGCACAGATACGCAGTATTTT
TRBV20-1	TRBJ2-1	NA	TRBD2	CSASGSGSGSNEQFF	TGCAGTGCTAGCGGGTCGGGTAGCGGGAGCAATGAGCAGTTCTTC